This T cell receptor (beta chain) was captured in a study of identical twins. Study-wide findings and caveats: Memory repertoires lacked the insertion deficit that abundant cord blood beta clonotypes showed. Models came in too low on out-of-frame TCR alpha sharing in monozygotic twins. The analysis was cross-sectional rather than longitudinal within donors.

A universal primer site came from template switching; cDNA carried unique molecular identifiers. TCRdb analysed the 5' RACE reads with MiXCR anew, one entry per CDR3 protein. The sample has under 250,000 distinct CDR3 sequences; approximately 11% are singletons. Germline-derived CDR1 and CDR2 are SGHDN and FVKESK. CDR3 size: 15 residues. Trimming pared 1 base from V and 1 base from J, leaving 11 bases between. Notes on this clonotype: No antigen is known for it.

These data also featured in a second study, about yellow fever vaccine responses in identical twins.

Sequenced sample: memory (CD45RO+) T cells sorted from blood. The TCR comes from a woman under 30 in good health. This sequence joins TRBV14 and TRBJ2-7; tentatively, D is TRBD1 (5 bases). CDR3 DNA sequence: TGTGCCAGCAGCCAAGGCCCAGGGTGGTCCTACGAGCAGTACTTC. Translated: CASSQGPGWSYEQYF.